This T cell receptor beta chain appears in the sequencing data of a study of blood T cell repertoires in COVID-19. The V gene's germline CDR1 is SGHRS and CDR2 YFSETQ. This CDR3 comprises 15 residues. V lost 0 bases and J 2 bases, leaving 11 bases between the germline ends. Repertoires were generated with immunoSEQ multiplex PCR, while TCRdb's copy carries only in-frame clones and drops some. The sample lists roughly 450,000 clones; about 92% were seen once. What the recovered Cohort 3 donors had was two negative PCRs, clearance, or symptom resolution. The chain couples TRBV5-1 to TRBJ1-1; D is undetermined. This sequence was found in a young man who had recovered from COVID-19. Sequencing was done on a sample of PBMCs or T cells enriched from blood (not recorded which). CDR3 nucleotide sequence: TGCGCCAGCAGCTTGGTACTAGGAGATAACACTGAAGCTTTCTTT. Encoded protein: CASSLVLGDNTEAFF. The whole variable domain, filled in from reference TRBV5-1 and TRBJ1-1, reads KAGVTQTPRYLIKTRGQQVTLSCSPISGHRSVSWYQQTPGQGLQFLFEYFSETQRNKGNFPGRFSGRQFSNSRSEMNVSTLELGDSALYLCASSLVLGDNTEAFFGQGTRLTVV.